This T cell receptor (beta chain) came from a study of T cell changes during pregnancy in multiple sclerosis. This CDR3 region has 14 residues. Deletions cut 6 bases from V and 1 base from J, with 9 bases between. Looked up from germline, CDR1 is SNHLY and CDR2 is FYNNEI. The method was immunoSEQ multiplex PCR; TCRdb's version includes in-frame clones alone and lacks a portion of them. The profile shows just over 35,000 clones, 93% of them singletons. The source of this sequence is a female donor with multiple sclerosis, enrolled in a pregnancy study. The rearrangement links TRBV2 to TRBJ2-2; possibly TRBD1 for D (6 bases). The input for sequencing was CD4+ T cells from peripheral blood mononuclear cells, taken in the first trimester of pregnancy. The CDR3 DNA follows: TGTGCCAGCAGGACACAGGGGAACACCGGGGAGCTGTTTTTT. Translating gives CASRTQGNTGELFF.